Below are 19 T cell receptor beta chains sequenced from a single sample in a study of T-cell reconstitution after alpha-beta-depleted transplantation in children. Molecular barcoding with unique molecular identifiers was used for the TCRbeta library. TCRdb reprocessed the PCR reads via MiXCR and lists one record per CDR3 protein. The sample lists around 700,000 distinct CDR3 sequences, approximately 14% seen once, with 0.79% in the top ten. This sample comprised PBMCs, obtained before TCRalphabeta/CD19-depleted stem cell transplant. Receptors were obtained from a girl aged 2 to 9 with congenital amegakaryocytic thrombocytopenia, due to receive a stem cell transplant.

The CDR3 DNA reads TGCGCCAGCAGCGAGGGACTAGCTTATGGTGAGCAGTTCTTC. It codes for CASSEGLAYGEQFF. V and J are TRBV5-1 and TRBJ2-1; 9 nucleotides line up with TRBD2. With V trimmed by 4 bases and J by 9 bases, 8 bases remained unmatched. CDR1 and CDR2 from the germline V gene are SGHRS and YFSETQ. The CDR3 has 14 residues.

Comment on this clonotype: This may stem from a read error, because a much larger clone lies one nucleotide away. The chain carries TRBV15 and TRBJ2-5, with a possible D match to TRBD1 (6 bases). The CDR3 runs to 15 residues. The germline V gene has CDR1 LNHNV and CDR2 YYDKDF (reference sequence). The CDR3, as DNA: TGTGCCACCGGCAGAAGACTGGACAGACAAGAGACCCAGTACTTC. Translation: CATGRRLDRQETQYF. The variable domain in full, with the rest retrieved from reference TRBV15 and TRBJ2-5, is DAMVIQNPRYQVTQFGKPVTLSCSQTLNHNVMYWYQQKSSQAPKLLFHYYDKDFNNEADTPDNFQSRRPNTSFCFLDIRSPGLGDTAMYLCATGRRLDRQETQYFGPGTRLLVL.

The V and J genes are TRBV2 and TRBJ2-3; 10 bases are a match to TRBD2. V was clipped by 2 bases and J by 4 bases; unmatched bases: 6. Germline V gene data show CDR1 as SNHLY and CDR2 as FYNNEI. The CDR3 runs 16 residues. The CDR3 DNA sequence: TGTGCCAGCAGTGAAATGATAGCGGGAGGTGCAGATACGCAGTATTTT. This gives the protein CASSEMIAGGADTQYF.

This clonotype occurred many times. The CDR3 region has the DNA TGCAGTGCTAGGCCAGGGGAAGGGAATCAGCCCCAGCATTTT. Protein: CSARPGEGNQPQHF. This chain joins TRBV20-1 and TRBJ1-5, with D tentatively TRBD1 (6 bases). This CDR3 is 14 amino acids long. From germline, CDR1 is DFQATT and CDR2 SNEGSKA (reference sequence). The V and J ends lost 3 bases and 4 bases respectively, with 13 bases between them.

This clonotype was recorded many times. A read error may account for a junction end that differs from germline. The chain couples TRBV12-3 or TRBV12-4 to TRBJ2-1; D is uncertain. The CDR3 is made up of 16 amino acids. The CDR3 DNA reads TGCGCCAGCAGCTTGGCTGGGGTTGGGTCCTACAATGAGCAGTTCTTC. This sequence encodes CASSLAGVGSYNEQFF.

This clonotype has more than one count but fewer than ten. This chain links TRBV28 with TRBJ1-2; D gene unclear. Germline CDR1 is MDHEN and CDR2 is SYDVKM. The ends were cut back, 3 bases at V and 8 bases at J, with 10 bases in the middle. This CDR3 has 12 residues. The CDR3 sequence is CASSFQSEGYTF. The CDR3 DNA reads TGTGCCAGCAGTTTCCAGTCTGAGGGCTACACCTTC.

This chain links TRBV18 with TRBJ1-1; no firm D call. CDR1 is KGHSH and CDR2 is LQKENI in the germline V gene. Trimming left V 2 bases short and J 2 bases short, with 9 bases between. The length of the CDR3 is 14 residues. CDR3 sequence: CASSPSGYNTEAFF. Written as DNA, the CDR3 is TGTGCCAGCTCACCATCTGGTTATAACACTGAAGCTTTCTTT.

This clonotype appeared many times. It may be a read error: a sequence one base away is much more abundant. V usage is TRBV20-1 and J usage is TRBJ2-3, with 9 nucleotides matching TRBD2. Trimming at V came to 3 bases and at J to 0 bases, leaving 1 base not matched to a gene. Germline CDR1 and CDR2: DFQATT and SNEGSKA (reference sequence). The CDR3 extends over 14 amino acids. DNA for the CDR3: TGCAGTGCTAGTACTAGCGGGAGCACAGATACGCAGTATTTT. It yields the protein CSASTSGSTDTQYF.

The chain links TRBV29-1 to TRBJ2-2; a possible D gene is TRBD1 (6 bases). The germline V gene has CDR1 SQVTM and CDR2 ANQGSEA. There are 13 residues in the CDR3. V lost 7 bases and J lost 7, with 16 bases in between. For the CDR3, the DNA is TGCAGCGCTCAGGACAGTTCAGGCGGGGAGCTGTTTTTT. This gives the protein CSAQDSSGGELFF.

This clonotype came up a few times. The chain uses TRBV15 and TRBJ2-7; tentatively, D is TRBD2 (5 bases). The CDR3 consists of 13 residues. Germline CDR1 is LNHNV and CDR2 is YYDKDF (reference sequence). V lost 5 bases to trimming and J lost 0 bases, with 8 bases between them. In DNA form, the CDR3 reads TGTGCCACCAGCTCCCTAGCCTCCTACGAGCAGTACTTC. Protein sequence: CATSSLASYEQYF.

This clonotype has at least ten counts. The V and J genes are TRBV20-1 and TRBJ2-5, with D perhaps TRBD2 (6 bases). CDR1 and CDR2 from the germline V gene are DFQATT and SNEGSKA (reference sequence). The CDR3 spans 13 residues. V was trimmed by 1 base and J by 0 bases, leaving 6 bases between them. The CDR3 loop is CSARGGNQETQYF. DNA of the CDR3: TGCAGTGCTAGAGGCGGGAACCAAGAGACCCAGTACTTC.

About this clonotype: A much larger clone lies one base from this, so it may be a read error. CDR3 sequence reads: CASSSPGTGSSNNEQFF. Written as DNA, the CDR3 is TGTGCCAGCAGTTCCCCAGGGACTGGGAGCTCCAACAATGAGCAGTTCTTC. The V call is TRBV28, the J call TRBJ2-1; possibly TRBD2 for D (6 bases). The CDR3 loop spans 17 amino acids. CDR1 and CDR2 from the germline V gene are MDHEN and SYDVKM.

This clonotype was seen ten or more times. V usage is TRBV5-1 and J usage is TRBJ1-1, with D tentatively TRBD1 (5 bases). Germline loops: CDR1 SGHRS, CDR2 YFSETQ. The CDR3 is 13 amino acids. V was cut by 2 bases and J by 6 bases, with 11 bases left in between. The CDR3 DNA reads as TGCGCCAGCAGCTTCTTTGGGGGGGCTGAAGCTTTCTTT. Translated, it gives CASSFFGGAEAFF.

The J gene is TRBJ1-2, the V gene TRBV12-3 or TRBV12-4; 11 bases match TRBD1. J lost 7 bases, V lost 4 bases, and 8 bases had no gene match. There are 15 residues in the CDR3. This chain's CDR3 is CASSSPGQGEVGYTF. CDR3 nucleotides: TGTGCCAGCAGTTCCCCGGGACAGGGGGAGGTTGGCTACACCTTC.

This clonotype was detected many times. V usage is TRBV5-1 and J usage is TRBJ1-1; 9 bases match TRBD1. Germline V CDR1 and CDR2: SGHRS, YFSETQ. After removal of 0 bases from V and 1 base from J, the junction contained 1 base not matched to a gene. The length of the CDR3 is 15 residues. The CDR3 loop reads CASSLGTGENTEAFF. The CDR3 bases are TGCGCCAGCAGCTTGGGGACAGGGGAGAACACTGAAGCTTTCTTT.

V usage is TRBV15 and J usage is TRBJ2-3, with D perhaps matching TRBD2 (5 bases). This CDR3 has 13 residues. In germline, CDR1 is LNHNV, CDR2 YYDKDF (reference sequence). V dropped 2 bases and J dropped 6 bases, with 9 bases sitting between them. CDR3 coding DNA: TGTGCCACCAGCAGAAAATCGGGGGATACGCAGTATTTT. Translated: CATSRKSGDTQYF.

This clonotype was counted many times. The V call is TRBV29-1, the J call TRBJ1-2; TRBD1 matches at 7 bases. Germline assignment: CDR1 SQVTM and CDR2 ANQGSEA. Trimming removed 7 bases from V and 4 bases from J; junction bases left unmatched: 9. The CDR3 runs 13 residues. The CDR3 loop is CSAMTGDSYGYTF. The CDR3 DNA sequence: TGCAGCGCGATGACCGGGGACAGCTATGGCTACACCTTC.

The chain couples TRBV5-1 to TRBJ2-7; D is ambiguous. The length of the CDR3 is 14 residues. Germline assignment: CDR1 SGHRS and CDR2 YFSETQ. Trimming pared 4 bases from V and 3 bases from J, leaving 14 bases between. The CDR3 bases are TGCGCCAGCAGCACGGGCCAAGTATTCTACGAGCAGTACTTC. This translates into CASSTGQVFYEQYF.

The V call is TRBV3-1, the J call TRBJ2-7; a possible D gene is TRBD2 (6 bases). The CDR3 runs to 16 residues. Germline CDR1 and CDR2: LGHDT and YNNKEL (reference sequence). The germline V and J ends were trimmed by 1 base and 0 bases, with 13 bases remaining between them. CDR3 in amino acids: CASSQGWGGNSYEQYF. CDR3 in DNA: TGTGCCAGCAGCCAAGGCTGGGGAGGAAACTCCTACGAGCAGTACTTC.